Below, one T cell receptor (beta chain) is given with its context. Method: immunoSEQ multiplex PCR; TCRdb's copy keeps in-frame clones and lacks some. The data show 200,000 to 250,000 clones, 85% to 90% seen once. These data are taken from a study of blood T cell repertoires in COVID-19. Background on the study: Donors in the United States, Italy and Spain gave samples during acute or convalescent COVID-19.

Trimming took 6 bases from V and 2 from J, leaving 11 bases between them. Germline lookup yields CDR1 SGHDT and CDR2 YYEEEE. CDR3 size: 13 residues. The specimen sequenced was PBMCs or T cells enriched from blood (not recorded which). The J gene is TRBJ1-2, the V gene TRBV5-6; D possibly corresponds to TRBD1 (6 bases). The sequence was collected from a man aged 50 to 60 who had been exposed to COVID-19. Written as DNA, the CDR3 is TGTGCCAGCACCGAAACAGGGAACTATGGCTACACCTTC. Translating gives CASTETGNYGYTF.